This T cell receptor beta chain was identified in a study of T cells in AML relapse after transplant (dated by TCRdb to between 2017 and 2020). Describing the broader study: The remission controls were clinically matched patients who stayed in long-term complete remission and had follow-up of more than 3 years. The remission samples were bone marrow taken about 1 year after HSCT from patients who stayed in complete remission. This retrospective study examined inhibitory receptor expression and TCR repertoires of bone marrow T cells in patients who received allogeneic HSCT for myeloid malignancy. Beyond this particular receptor, the publication reports: Very few samples underpinned the TCR repertoire comparisons, and for unsorted bone marrow each group had only a few individuals.

The CDR3 measures 16 amino acids from cysteine to phenylalanine. Here the CDR3 DNA is all that survives: 48 bases in frame from base 1. The junction shows trimming of 4 bases on V and 2 bases on J, plus 17 bases between the germline ends. The library was generated by PCR. Instead of multiplex PCR, a modified RACE PCR protocol was used to amplify TCR alpha and beta chains from RNA. An Illumina MiSeq was used to sequence the libraries, and raw reads were demultiplexed using sample-specific barcode combinations. As for the authors' bioinformatics: TCR clonotypes were identified from the sequencing reads using MiXCR software. Using fastp trimming at Q25 and MiXCR clonotype assembly, TCRdb reanalyzed the public sequencing data and kept in-frame beta chains. Merged by CDR3 protein, the rows form single entries marked with the most common genes and DNA. TCRdb assigned the V and J calls; the authors' analysis was not used. This sample gives fewer than 4,500 distinct CDR3 sequences in total; about 10% of them show up just once. The ten largest clones take up about 30% of the sample.

This clonotype is characterized as medium-sized (0.01 to 0.1%). There is no known antigen for this receptor. No base quality information exists; no much larger clone differs at one position. This TCR was sampled from a human donor who had a stem cell transplant for acute myeloid leukemia. Donor T cells from the graft may be present among the T cells after a transplant. The sequencing used bone marrow, either the whole sample or a sorted T cell fraction (not recorded which), collected in complete remission. In this chain, TRBV12-3 or TRBV12-4 is recombined with TRBJ1-2; tentative D gene TRBD1, with 6 bases matching. CDR3 sequence: CASSSTGTPLNYGYTF. DNA sequence: TGTGCCAGCAGTTCAACCGGGACACCCTTAAACTATGGCTACACCTTC.